This record concerns one T cell receptor beta chain sequence. This clonotype was counted a few times. Its antigen is currently not known. Nothing much larger sits one base from this clone, and base qualities are not available. These data are taken from a study of T cells after yellow fever vaccination (dated by TCRdb to about 2019). Turning to the overall study: Libraries from fractions with low cell numbers were prepared with the SMART-Seq v4 Ultra Low Input RNA kit. To follow T-cell clones before and after both primary and booster YFV17D yellow fever vaccination, bulk TCR alpha and beta repertoires underwent longitudinal sequencing. Blood was drawn at multiple timepoints before and after primary and secondary immunization, with bulk PBMC replicates and cell subsets isolated. The cohort comprised two healthy male donors, one aged 18 to 30 and one aged 30 to 39 years.

Taken with the paper, the label for treatment or condition translates to: live attenuated yellow fever vaccine strain. At each blood-draw timepoint, two biological replicates of bulk PBMCs were collected. PBMCs were isolated from peripheral blood using a standard Ficoll-Paque protocol. TriZol was used to extract RNA from bulk PBMCs, CD4 and CD8 fractions, and dextramer-positive and dextramer-negative fractions. Study-wide findings and limitations: A small fraction of clonotypes appeared in both the CD4 and CD8 compartments, likely as a result of convergent recombination. Only a couple of donors were included in the study, so the extent to which the findings can be generalized is limited. After the booster, most clones that had expanded after primary vaccination were detected again (over 95% of CD4 and around nine tenths of CD8), suggesting broad maintenance of memory. The secondary T-cell response was weaker than the primary response but faster, peaking on day 5 instead of day 15. Because abundant contaminating clonotypes from the bulk population could be contained in FACS-sorted repertoires, computational filtering was required.

Instrument on record: Illumina NovaSeq 6000. TCR cDNA was synthesized by 5'RACE template switching, which introduced a universal primer site and unique molecular identifiers. cDNA synthesis was primed from both the TCR alpha and TCR beta constant segments. Library amplification used two PCR steps, and the second PCR step added sample barcodes and sequencing adapters. Sequencing of libraries was done on Illumina HiSeq 2500 (2x100 bp) or NovaSeq (2x150 bp). The authors' analysis ran thus. MIGEC was used to demultiplex reads and collapse the reads into UMI consensus sequences, and MiXCR was used for V(D)J alignment. Vaccine-responding clonotypes were identified with edgeR using replicate PBMC samples, with FDR below 0.01 and a log2 fold change above 5 up to day 15 being required. Each bulk clonotype was labeled CD4 or CD8 based on which sequenced repertoire, CD4 or CD8, contained the clonotype at higher abundance. TCRdb reprocessed the public reads (quality trimming at Q25 with fastp, clone calling with MiXCR) and kept in-frame beta chains. Duplicate CDR3 protein sequences are folded into a single record with the most common DNA and genes. The V and J calls shown here were made by TCRdb, not taken from the authors' results. In all, the sample holds roughly 400,000 distinct CDR3 sequences, and approximately 19% of those were seen once. Of the sample, 15% to 20% falls within the top ten clones.

The receptor was derived from a man younger than 35 who received the YFV17D yellow fever vaccine. Material: PBMCs, obtained before the yellow fever booster vaccination.

The CDR3 protein: CASSPRDRDYGYTF. The nucleotides read TGTGCCAGCAGCCCCAGGGACAGGGACTATGGCTACACCTTC. This receptor chain uses TRBV4-2 and TRBJ1-2; 9 bases in the middle match TRBD1. Here V drops 4 bases and J drops 3 bases, and the junction holds 3 bases not matched to any gene. Including the terminal cysteine and phenylalanine, the CDR3 comprises 14 residues. This entry keeps only the CDR3 DNA: 42 bases, framed from base 1. The germline V gene provides CDR1 LGHNA and CDR2 YNFKEQ.